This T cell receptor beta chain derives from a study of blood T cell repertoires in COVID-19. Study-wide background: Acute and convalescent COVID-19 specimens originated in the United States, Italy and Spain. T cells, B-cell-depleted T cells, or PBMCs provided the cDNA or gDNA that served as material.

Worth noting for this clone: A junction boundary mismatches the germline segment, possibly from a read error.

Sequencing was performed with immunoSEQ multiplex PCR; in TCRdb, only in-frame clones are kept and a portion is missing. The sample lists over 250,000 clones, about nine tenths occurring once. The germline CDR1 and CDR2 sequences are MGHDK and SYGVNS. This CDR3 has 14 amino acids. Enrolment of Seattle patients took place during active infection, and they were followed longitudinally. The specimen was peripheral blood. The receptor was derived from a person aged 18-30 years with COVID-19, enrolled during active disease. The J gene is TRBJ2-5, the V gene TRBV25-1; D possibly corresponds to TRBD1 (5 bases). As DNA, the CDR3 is TGTGCCACCAGTACAACAGGCTTCCAAGAGACCCAGTACTTC. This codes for CATSTTGFQETQYF. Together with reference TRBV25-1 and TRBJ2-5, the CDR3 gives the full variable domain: EADIYQTPRYLVIGTGKKITLECSQTMGHDKMYWYQQDPGMELHLIHYSYGVNSTEKGDLSSESTVSRIRTEHFPLTLESARPSHTSQYLCATSTTGFQETQYFGPGTRLLVL.